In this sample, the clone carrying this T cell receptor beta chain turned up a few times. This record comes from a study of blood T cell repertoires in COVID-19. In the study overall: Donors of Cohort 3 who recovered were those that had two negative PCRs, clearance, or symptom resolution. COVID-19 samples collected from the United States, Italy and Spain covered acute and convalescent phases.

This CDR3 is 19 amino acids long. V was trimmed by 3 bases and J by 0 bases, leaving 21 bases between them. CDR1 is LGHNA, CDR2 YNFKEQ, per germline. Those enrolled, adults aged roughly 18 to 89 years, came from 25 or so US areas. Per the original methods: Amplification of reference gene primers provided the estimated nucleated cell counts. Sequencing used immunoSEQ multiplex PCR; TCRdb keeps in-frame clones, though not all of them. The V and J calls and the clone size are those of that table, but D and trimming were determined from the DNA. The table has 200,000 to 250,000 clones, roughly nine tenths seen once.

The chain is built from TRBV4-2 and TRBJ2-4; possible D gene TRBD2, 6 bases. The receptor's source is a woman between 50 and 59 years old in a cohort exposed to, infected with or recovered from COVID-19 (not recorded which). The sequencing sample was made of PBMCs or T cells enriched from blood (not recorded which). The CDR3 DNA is TGTGCCAGCAGCCAGGTCAGCAGCGGGCAGGGACTAGCCAAAAACATTCAGTACTTC. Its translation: CASSQVSSGQGLAKNIQYF.